This TCR beta chain was recovered during a study of immune characterization of retroperitoneal liposarcoma. This clonotype has only a few counts. TCRdb ran MiXCR on the PCR reads and lists one entry per CDR3 protein. Of nearly 2,500 distinct CDR3 sequences in the sample, roughly half were seen once. The CDR3 length is 14 residues. Germline CDR1 reads MNHNS; CDR2 reads SASEGT. V gave up 8 bases and J gave up 0 bases, with 12 bases separating them. The chain employs TRBV6-1 and TRBJ2-3; D is possibly TRBD2 (6 bases). Source material: tumor tissue. The receptor's source is a female donor with retroperitoneal liposarcoma. This chain's CDR3 is CASRYGTSTDTQYF. CDR3 DNA: TGTGCCAGCCGGTACGGGACTAGCACAGATACGCAGTATTTT.